The rows below give T cell receptor beta chains drawn from one sample of a study of T cells in Graves' hyperthyroidism and ophthalmopathy. TCRdb re-called the multiplex PCR reads with MiXCR, one entry per CDR3 protein. Of about 320,000 distinct CDR3 sequences listed, 16% were seen once; the top ten hold 33%. Material: blood. The receptors were gathered from a man aged 25-45 years with Graves' hyperthyroidism. Both conserved end residues are part of each CDR3. A D gene is named only where the DNA matches it firmly. Clone size is shown for a subset of rows, as once, few, many or a class of expanded clone.

>TRBV20-1|NA|TRBJ2-7|many
TGCAGTGCTAGAGGAGTCCAGGACGAGCAGTACTTC
CSARGVQDEQYF
>TRBV5-1|NA|TRBJ1-5|many
TGCGCCAGCAGCGATCCGGGACCCAATCAGCCCCAGCATTTT
CASSDPGPNQPQHF
>TRBV2|NA|TRBJ2-1|NA
TGTGCCGACAGCGTGACCCCCAGGGGCAATGAGCAGTTCTTC
CADSVTPRGNEQFF
>TRBV7-9|TRBD2|TRBJ2-1|NA
TGTGCCAGCAGCAAACTAGCGGGAGTGCACAATGAGCAGTTCTTC
CASSKLAGVHNEQFF
>TRBV5-1|TRBD1|TRBJ2-7|many
TGCGCCAGCAGCTCCGGACAGGCCTCCTACGAGCAGTACTTC
CASSSGQASYEQYF
>TRBV10-3|TRBD2|TRBJ2-7|NA
TGTGCCATCTCTAGCGGGAGACCCGACGAGCAGTACTTC
CAISSGRPDEQYF
>TRBV5-6|NA|TRBJ1-2|few
TGTGCCAGCAGCGATACACGAAACTATGGCTACACCTTC
CASSDTRNYGYTF
>TRBV6-6|NA|TRBJ2-7|many
TGTGCCAGCAGTTACTCCAGGCCAGGCACCTACGAGCAGTACTTC
CASSYSRPGTYEQYF
>TRBV12-3/TRBV12-4|TRBD2|TRBJ2-5|NA
TGTGCCAGCAGCCCTCCGGGACTAGCGGGAGTACGAGAGACCCAGTACTTC
CASSPPGLAGVRETQYF
>TRBV5-1|NA|TRBJ2-2|many
TGCGCCAGCAGCTTGGCCCCTCCGGGCCGCCGTACCGGGGAGCTGTTTTTT
CASSLAPPGRRTGELFF
>TRBV27|NA|TRBJ2-2|many
TGTGCCAGCAGTTCCTGGCCCGGGAACACCGGGGAGCTGTTTTTT
CASSSWPGNTGELFF
>TRBV2|NA|TRBJ2-3|many
TGTGCCACACGGGGGTACGCAGATACGCAGTATTTT
CATRGYADTQYF
>TRBV12-5|NA|TRBJ1-2|few
TGTGCTAGTGGGGAACCCAGGGTGGCCGGCTACACCTTC
CASGEPRVAGYTF
>TRBV7-2|TRBD1|TRBJ2-5|many
TGTGCCAGCAGCCCGGGGACAGGGGAAGAGACCCAGTACTTC
CASSPGTGEETQYF
>TRBV7-3|NA|TRBJ2-3|once
TGTACCAGCAGCCCCCGGGCGGGGGCAAACTCGGATACGCAGTATTTT
CTSSPRAGANSDTQYF
>TRBV20-1|NA|TRBJ2-3|NA
TGCAGTGCTAGAACAAGTCCCGCAGGATTTCTTTCGCAGTATTTT
CSARTSPAGFLSQYF
>TRBV20-1|NA|TRBJ1-2|NA
TGCAGTGCTAGATCGAGGGAAAATGGCTACACCTTC
CSARSRENGYTF
>TRBV11-2|TRBD2|TRBJ2-3|NA
TGTGCCAGCAGCTTATCCTCTAGCGGGTCTAGCACAGATACGCAGTATTTT
CASSLSSSGSSTDTQYF
>TRBV12-3/TRBV12-4|NA|TRBJ2-2|many
TGTGCCAGCACCCCTAGGTTCGGTGGGAGAGAAACCGGGGAGCTGTTTTTT
CASTPRFGGRETGELFF
>TRBV30|NA|TRBJ1-2|many
TGTGCCTGGAGTCCAGGTATTAACTATGGCTACACCTTC
CAWSPGINYGYTF
>TRBV11-2|TRBD1|TRBJ2-3|many
TGTGCCAGCAGCTCCTCGACAGGGGGAACAGATACGCAGTATTTT
CASSSSTGGTDTQYF
>TRBV27|NA|TRBJ2-3|many
TGTGCCAGCAGTCCCCCTTCGGCAGATACGCAGTATTTT
CASSPPSADTQYF
>TRBV5-1|TRBD2|TRBJ2-3|many
TGCGCCAGCAGCACCCTAGCGGGAGTCCCAGATACGCAGTATTTT
CASSTLAGVPDTQYF
>TRBV4-1|NA|TRBJ2-2|NA
TGCGCCAGCAGCTACGGGCTGCTGAACACCGGGGAGCTGTTTTTT
CASSYGLLNTGELFF